This T cell receptor beta chain was recorded in a study of cytomegalovirus exposure and HLA in healthy donors. The study ran its PCR with 60 Vbeta and 13 Jbeta primers. The repertoire was sequenced with immunoSEQ multiplex PCR; TCRdb's copy has only in-frame clones and lacks some. Of over 150,000 clones in the sample, 70% to 85% are singletons; the top ten hold roughly 0.098%. The CDR3 is 13 residues long. Deletions cut 4 bases from V and 4 bases from J, with 8 bases between. Germline CDR1 is SGHVS and CDR2 is FQNEAQ. The sequenced sample consisted of PBMCs. The chain employs TRBV7-8 and TRBJ1-5; D remains ambiguous. This clonotype was sampled from a boy aged 2 to 9 in good health and CMV-seronegative. The CDR3 DNA reads as TGTGCCAGCAGCTCGCCGGGGAATCAGCCCCAGCATTTT. It translates to CASSSPGNQPQHF.